Listed below are T cell receptor beta chains from one sample, sequenced in a study of beta chain features in type 1 diabetes. Libraries were prepared by immunoSEQ multiplex PCR; TCRdb keeps only in-frame clonotypes and omits some of them. Of roughly 50,000 clones detected, around 40% appear once; the ten largest clones hold less than 0.15%. The sample comprised stem cell memory CD4+ T cells from blood. The receptors here all came from a man aged 25-45 years with type 1 diabetes. The conserved cysteine and the conserved F or W are not part of the CDR3 here. The order of the fields is CDR3 protein, J gene, D gene, V gene. A D gene is named only where the DNA matches it firmly.

CDR3: ASSLYRVEGYT
J: TRBJ1-2
D: .
V: TRBV28

CDR3: ASSKGTGGDTQY
J: TRBJ2-3
D: TRBD2
V: TRBV7-3

CDR3: ASSVAVANTGELF
J: TRBJ2-2
D: .
V: TRBV9

CDR3: AISAGQGLLNEQF
J: TRBJ2-1
D: TRBD1
V: TRBV10-3

CDR3: ASRGGRGSYEQY
J: TRBJ2-7
D: TRBD2
V: TRBV27

CDR3: ASSVGLPNTGELF
J: TRBJ2-2
D: .
V: TRBV9

CDR3: ASSTNYEKLF
J: TRBJ1-4
D: .
V: TRBV7-6

CDR3: ASSERGGGGYT
J: TRBJ1-2
D: .
V: TRBV25-1

CDR3: ASSLTGADTQY
J: TRBJ2-3
D: TRBD1
V: TRBV7-7

CDR3: ASSVQGALANEQF
J: TRBJ2-1
D: TRBD1
V: TRBV19

CDR3: ASSLEGGGGSSGYT
J: TRBJ1-2
D: .
V: TRBV7-9

CDR3: ASSPGQGYSGANVLT
J: TRBJ2-6
D: TRBD1
V: TRBV28

CDR3: ASSVMGLAGLYEQY
J: TRBJ2-7
D: TRBD2
V: TRBV9